The rows below give T cell receptor beta chains drawn from one sample of a study of Graves' ophthalmopathy and Graves' hyperthyroidism. TCRdb passed the multiplex PCR reads through MiXCR, listing each CDR3 protein once. This sample has fewer than 250,000 distinct CDR3 sequences, with over 25% found just once. The sequencing sample was made of peripheral blood. Receptor source: a middle-aged man with Graves' ophthalmopathy. Both conserved end residues are part of each CDR3. A D gene is named only where the DNA matches it firmly. Some rows mark clone size as missing; the rest say once, few, many or name a class of expanded clone.

clone_size: NA
cdr3_length: 14
d_call: NA
j_call: TRBJ2-7
v_call: TRBV30
cdr3_nt: TGTGCCTGGAGTGTCGGGGGAAAGCTCTACGAGCAGTACTTC
cdr3_aa: CAWSVGGKLYEQYF

clone_size: many
cdr3_length: 11
d_call: NA
j_call: TRBJ1-3
v_call: TRBV11-1
cdr3_nt: TGTGCCAGCAGCTTCGGAAACACCATATATTTT
cdr3_aa: CASSFGNTIYF

clone_size: few
cdr3_length: 14
d_call: NA
j_call: TRBJ1-6
v_call: TRBV12-3/TRBV12-4
cdr3_nt: TGTGCCAGCAGTTTGAGGGGCTCCGATTCACCCCTCCACTTT
cdr3_aa: CASSLRGSDSPLHF

clone_size: many
cdr3_length: 15
d_call: TRBD2
j_call: TRBJ2-5
v_call: TRBV6-2/TRBV6-3
cdr3_nt: TGTGCCAGCAGTTTAAGCGGGAGGCGGGGGGAGACCCAGTACTTC
cdr3_aa: CASSLSGRRGETQYF

clone_size: many
cdr3_length: 12
d_call: NA
j_call: TRBJ1-2
v_call: TRBV28
cdr3_nt: TGTGCCAGCAGTTCGGCGATTTATGGCTACACCTTC
cdr3_aa: CASSSAIYGYTF

clone_size: NA
cdr3_length: 13
d_call: NA
j_call: TRBJ2-7
v_call: TRBV6-1
cdr3_nt: TGTGCCAGCAGTGAAAGGGGGTACTACGAGCAGTACTTC
cdr3_aa: CASSERGYYEQYF

clone_size: many
cdr3_length: 17
d_call: TRBD1
j_call: TRBJ2-7
v_call: TRBV7-9
cdr3_nt: TGTGCCAGCAGCCCCCTCGGGAACCGGGGACAGGGGCCCGAGCAGTACTTC
cdr3_aa: CASSPLGNRGQGPEQYF

clone_size: many
cdr3_length: 15
d_call: NA
j_call: TRBJ2-6
v_call: TRBV9
cdr3_nt: TGTGCCAGCAGCGTAGAAGGGGCTGGGGCCAACGTCCTGACTTTC
cdr3_aa: CASSVEGAGANVLTF

clone_size: NA
cdr3_length: 13
d_call: NA
j_call: TRBJ1-2
v_call: TRBV25-1
cdr3_nt: TGTGCCAGCAGCGCGGGGCAGGGTAGAGGCTACACCTTC
cdr3_aa: CASSAGQGRGYTF

clone_size: many
cdr3_length: 16
d_call: TRBD1
j_call: TRBJ1-2
v_call: TRBV27
cdr3_nt: TGTGCCAGCAGTTCCCACGGGACAGGGAGGTTCTATGGCTACACCTTC
cdr3_aa: CASSSHGTGRFYGYTF

clone_size: many
cdr3_length: 17
d_call: TRBD1
j_call: TRBJ2-5
v_call: TRBV19
cdr3_nt: TGTGCCAGTAGTCTAATCCCGGGACAGGGGTTCCAAGAGACCCAGTACTTC
cdr3_aa: CASSLIPGQGFQETQYF

clone_size: many
cdr3_length: 15
d_call: NA
j_call: TRBJ2-3
v_call: TRBV20-1
cdr3_nt: TGCAGTGCTAGAGATTGGGCAGAGTCCACAGATACGCAGTATTTT
cdr3_aa: CSARDWAESTDTQYF

clone_size: many
cdr3_length: 14
d_call: TRBD1
j_call: TRBJ1-2
v_call: TRBV3-1
cdr3_nt: TGTGCCAGCAGCCAAGGGCCTACAGGGGGTGGCTACACCTTC
cdr3_aa: CASSQGPTGGGYTF

clone_size: NA
cdr3_length: 15
d_call: NA
j_call: TRBJ1-2
v_call: TRBV20-1
cdr3_nt: TGCAGTGCTAGACCTTACGGGGAAGCTAACTATGGCTACACCTTC
cdr3_aa: CSARPYGEANYGYTF

clone_size: many
cdr3_length: 15
d_call: NA
j_call: TRBJ2-7
v_call: TRBV15
cdr3_nt: TGTGCCACCAGCAGAGAATCCTCCGGACCCTACGAGCAGTACTTC
cdr3_aa: CATSRESSGPYEQYF

clone_size: NA
cdr3_length: 13
d_call: NA
j_call: TRBJ1-6
v_call: TRBV12-3/TRBV12-4
cdr3_nt: TGTGCCAGCAACCCTAGGGAGGGATCACCCCTCCACTTT
cdr3_aa: CASNPREGSPLHF

clone_size: NA
cdr3_length: 12
d_call: NA
j_call: TRBJ1-2
v_call: TRBV30
cdr3_nt: TGTGCCTGGAGTGGGGTGGCCCGTGGCTACACCTTC
cdr3_aa: CAWSGVARGYTF

clone_size: NA
cdr3_length: 16
d_call: NA
j_call: TRBJ1-1
v_call: TRBV4-1
cdr3_nt: TGCGCCAGCAGCCAAGTCTCGAGGACACAGTACACTGAAGCTTTCTTT
cdr3_aa: CASSQVSRTQYTEAFF

clone_size: many
cdr3_length: 15
d_call: TRBD1
j_call: TRBJ1-1
v_call: TRBV20-1
cdr3_nt: TGCAGTGCTAGAGATGGGGACAGTGCGAACACTGAAGCTTTCTTT
cdr3_aa: CSARDGDSANTEAFF

clone_size: many
cdr3_length: 14
d_call: NA
j_call: TRBJ2-7
v_call: TRBV2
cdr3_nt: TGTGCCAGCTCCGAGACTGCGGCCCTTGGCGAGCAGTACTTC
cdr3_aa: CASSETAALGEQYF

clone_size: many
cdr3_length: 13
d_call: NA
j_call: TRBJ2-2
v_call: TRBV12-3/TRBV12-4
cdr3_nt: TGTGCCAGCAGTTACCCGAGGCCCGGGGAGCTGTTTTTT
cdr3_aa: CASSYPRPGELFF

clone_size: NA
cdr3_length: 13
d_call: NA
j_call: TRBJ1-1
v_call: TRBV28
cdr3_nt: TGTGCCAGCAGTCAAATCATGAACACTGAAGCTTTCTTT
cdr3_aa: CASSQIMNTEAFF

clone_size: many
cdr3_length: 14
d_call: TRBD1
j_call: TRBJ1-3
v_call: TRBV11-2
cdr3_nt: TGTGCCAGCAGAGGGGGCACCTTTGGAAACACCATATATTTT
cdr3_aa: CASRGGTFGNTIYF

clone_size: many
cdr3_length: 14
d_call: NA
j_call: TRBJ2-5
v_call: TRBV6-2/TRBV6-3
cdr3_nt: TGTGCCAGCAGTCCACGACTGAGACACGAGACCCAGTACTTC
cdr3_aa: CASSPRLRHETQYF

clone_size: many
cdr3_length: 17
d_call: TRBD1
j_call: TRBJ2-5
v_call: TRBV20-1
cdr3_nt: TGCAGTGCTCCACAGGGGCAGGGGGCGCAGGAGTTTGAGACCCAGTACTTC
cdr3_aa: CSAPQGQGAQEFETQYF

clone_size: many
cdr3_length: 14
d_call: NA
j_call: TRBJ2-2
v_call: TRBV28
cdr3_nt: TGTGCCAGCAGTGAGAGGTCAGGGCCCGGGGAGCTGTTTTTT
cdr3_aa: CASSERSGPGELFF

clone_size: NA
cdr3_length: 12
d_call: NA
j_call: TRBJ1-5
v_call: TRBV6-1
cdr3_nt: TGTGCCAGCTCGACGGACGATCAGCCCCAGCATTTT
cdr3_aa: CASSTDDQPQHF

clone_size: NA
cdr3_length: 15
d_call: TRBD2
j_call: TRBJ2-7
v_call: TRBV4-2
cdr3_nt: TGTGCTAGCAGGTTTGGACTAGCGGGAGACTACGAGCAGTACTTC
cdr3_aa: CASRFGLAGDYEQYF

clone_size: NA
cdr3_length: 18
d_call: NA
j_call: TRBJ2-7
v_call: TRBV6-2/TRBV6-3
cdr3_nt: TGTGCCAGCAGTTACTCGGGGGGCGGGCGACCGACTACCTACGAGCAGTACTTC
cdr3_aa: CASSYSGGGRPTTYEQYF

clone_size: many
cdr3_length: 15
d_call: NA
j_call: TRBJ1-6
v_call: TRBV19
cdr3_nt: TGTGCCAGTAGTATGGACCATGGGGCCGGTTCACCCCTCCACTTT
cdr3_aa: CASSMDHGAGSPLHF

clone_size: many
cdr3_length: 13
d_call: TRBD2
j_call: TRBJ2-7
v_call: TRBV6-1
cdr3_nt: TGTGCCAGCAATCTAGCGGGAGGTACCGAGCAGTACTTC
cdr3_aa: CASNLAGGTEQYF

clone_size: many
cdr3_length: 14
d_call: NA
j_call: TRBJ1-2
v_call: TRBV28
cdr3_nt: TGTGCCAGCAGTGGGGCGGGGAGATTCTATGGCTACACCTTC
cdr3_aa: CASSGAGRFYGYTF

clone_size: many
cdr3_length: 11
d_call: NA
j_call: TRBJ2-7
v_call: TRBV6-5
cdr3_nt: TGTGCCAGCAGGGCTTCCTACGAGCAGTACTTC
cdr3_aa: CASRASYEQYF

clone_size: many
cdr3_length: 14
d_call: NA
j_call: TRBJ1-1
v_call: TRBV27
cdr3_nt: TGTGCCAGCTCCTCGAGGGATGAGAACACTGAAGCTTTCTTT
cdr3_aa: CASSSRDENTEAFF

clone_size: many
cdr3_length: 13
d_call: NA
j_call: TRBJ1-1
v_call: TRBV12-3/TRBV12-4
cdr3_nt: TGTGCCAGCAGCCCCCCGGGGGGCACTGAAGCTTTCTTT
cdr3_aa: CASSPPGGTEAFF

clone_size: many
cdr3_length: 14
d_call: NA
j_call: TRBJ2-7
v_call: TRBV6-1
cdr3_nt: TGTGCCAGCAGTGAAGCAAGGACGATCTACGAGCAGTACTTC
cdr3_aa: CASSEARTIYEQYF

clone_size: many
cdr3_length: 15
d_call: TRBD2
j_call: TRBJ2-7
v_call: TRBV7-2
cdr3_nt: TGTGCCAGCAGCGAAGCGGGAGGCAAATCCTACGAGCAGTACTTC
cdr3_aa: CASSEAGGKSYEQYF

clone_size: NA
cdr3_length: 16
d_call: NA
j_call: TRBJ2-2
v_call: TRBV6-5
cdr3_nt: TGTGCCAGCAGTTACTCGGACGCGGGGAGAACCGGGGAGCTGTTTTTT
cdr3_aa: CASSYSDAGRTGELFF

clone_size: many
cdr3_length: 15
d_call: TRBD1
j_call: TRBJ2-5
v_call: TRBV14
cdr3_nt: TGTGCCAGCAGCGCCCGGACAGGGGGCCCCGAGACCCAGTACTTC
cdr3_aa: CASSARTGGPETQYF

clone_size: many
cdr3_length: 15
d_call: NA
j_call: TRBJ2-2
v_call: TRBV27
cdr3_nt: TGTGCCAGCAGTTTCCAGGGTCAGGACCCCGGGGAGCTGTTTTTT
cdr3_aa: CASSFQGQDPGELFF

clone_size: NA
cdr3_length: 15
d_call: NA
j_call: TRBJ2-2
v_call: TRBV19
cdr3_nt: TGTGCCAGTAGTATCAGTAGCGCGAACACCGGGGAGCTGTTTTTT
cdr3_aa: CASSISSANTGELFF

clone_size: few
cdr3_length: 15
d_call: NA
j_call: TRBJ2-5
v_call: TRBV24-1
cdr3_nt: TGTGCCACCAGGGGTGAGGGTCAAGGGCAAGAGACCCAGTACTTC
cdr3_aa: CATRGEGQGQETQYF

clone_size: NA
cdr3_length: 12
d_call: TRBD2
j_call: TRBJ2-5
v_call: TRBV29-1
cdr3_nt: TGCAGCTTTAGCGGGAGTCTTGAGACCCAGTACTTC
cdr3_aa: CSFSGSLETQYF

clone_size: many
cdr3_length: 12
d_call: NA
j_call: TRBJ2-7
v_call: TRBV20-1
cdr3_nt: TGCAGTGCCAAAGATCAGGGCGGCGAGCAGTACTTC
cdr3_aa: CSAKDQGGEQYF

clone_size: many
cdr3_length: 12
d_call: NA
j_call: TRBJ1-5
v_call: TRBV28
cdr3_nt: TGTGCCAGCACCCCGACTCGGCGGCCCCAGCATTTT
cdr3_aa: CASTPTRRPQHF

clone_size: many
cdr3_length: 14
d_call: NA
j_call: TRBJ2-5
v_call: TRBV6-1
cdr3_nt: TGTGCCAGCAGTGGGATGACAGTCGGAGGGACCCAGTACTTC
cdr3_aa: CASSGMTVGGTQYF